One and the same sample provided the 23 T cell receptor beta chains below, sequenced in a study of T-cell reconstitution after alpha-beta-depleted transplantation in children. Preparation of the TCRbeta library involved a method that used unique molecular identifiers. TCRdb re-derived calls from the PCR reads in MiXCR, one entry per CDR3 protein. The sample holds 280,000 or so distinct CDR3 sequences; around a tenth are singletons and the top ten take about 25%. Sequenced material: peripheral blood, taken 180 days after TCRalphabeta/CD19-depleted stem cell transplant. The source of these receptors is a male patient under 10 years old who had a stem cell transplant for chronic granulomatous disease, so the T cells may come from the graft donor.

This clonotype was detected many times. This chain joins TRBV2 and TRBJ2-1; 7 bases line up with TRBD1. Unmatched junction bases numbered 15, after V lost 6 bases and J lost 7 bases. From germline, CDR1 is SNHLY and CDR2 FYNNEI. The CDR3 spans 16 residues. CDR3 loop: CASSASTGTTGNEQFF. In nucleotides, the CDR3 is TGTGCCAGCAGCGCCTCGACAGGGACCACAGGGAATGAGCAGTTCTTC. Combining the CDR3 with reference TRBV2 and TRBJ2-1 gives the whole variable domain EPEVTQTPSHQVTQMGQEVILRCVPISNHLYFYWYRQILGQKVEFLVSFYNNEISEKSEIFDDQFSVERPDGSNFTLKIRSTKLEDSAMYFCASSASTGTTGNEQFFGPGTRLTVL.

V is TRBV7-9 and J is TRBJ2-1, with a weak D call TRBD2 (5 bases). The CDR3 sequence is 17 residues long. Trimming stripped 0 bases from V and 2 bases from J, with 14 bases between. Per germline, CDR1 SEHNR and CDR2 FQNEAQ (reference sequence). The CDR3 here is CASSLASLALAYNEQFF. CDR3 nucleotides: TGTGCCAGCAGCTTAGCGAGCCTAGCCCTAGCCTACAATGAGCAGTTCTTC.

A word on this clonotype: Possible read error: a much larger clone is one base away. CDR3 DNA: TGTGCCAGCTCAGTGGGACCATCTGGCGGGGAGCTGTTTTTT. Its protein is CASSVGPSGGELFF. This chain links TRBV18 with TRBJ2-2; D may match TRBD1 or TRBD2 (5 bases each). Germline loops: CDR1 KGHSH, CDR2 LQKENI. V was pared by 5 bases and J by 7 bases, with 14 bases between. CDR3 length: 14 amino acids.

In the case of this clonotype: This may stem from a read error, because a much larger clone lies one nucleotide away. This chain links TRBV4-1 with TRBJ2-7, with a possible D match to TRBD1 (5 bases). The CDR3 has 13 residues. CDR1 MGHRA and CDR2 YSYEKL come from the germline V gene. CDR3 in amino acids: CASSTGYSYEQHF. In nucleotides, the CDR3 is TGCGCCAGCAGCACAGGTTACTCCTACGAGCAGCACTTC.

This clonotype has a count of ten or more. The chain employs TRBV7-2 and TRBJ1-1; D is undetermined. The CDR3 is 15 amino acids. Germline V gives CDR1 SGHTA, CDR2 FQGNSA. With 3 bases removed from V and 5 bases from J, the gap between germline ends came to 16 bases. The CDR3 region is CASSLMVNIDTEAFF. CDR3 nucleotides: TGTGCCAGCAGCTTGATGGTAAACATAGATACTGAAGCTTTCTTT.

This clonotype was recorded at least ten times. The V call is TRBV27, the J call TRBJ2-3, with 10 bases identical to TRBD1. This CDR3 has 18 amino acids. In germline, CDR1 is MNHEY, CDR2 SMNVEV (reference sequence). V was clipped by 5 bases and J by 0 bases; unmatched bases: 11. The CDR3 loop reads CASSLPWDRGSSTDTQYF. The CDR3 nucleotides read TGTGCCAGCAGTCTACCTTGGGACAGGGGATCTAGCACAGATACGCAGTATTTT.

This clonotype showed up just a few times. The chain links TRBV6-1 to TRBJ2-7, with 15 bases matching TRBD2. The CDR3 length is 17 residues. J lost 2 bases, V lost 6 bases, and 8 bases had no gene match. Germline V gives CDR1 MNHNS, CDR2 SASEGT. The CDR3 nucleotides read TGTGCCAGCAGAAGGACTAGCGGGGGGGCCCCGACCTACGAGCAGTACTTC. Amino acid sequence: CASRRTSGGAPTYEQYF.

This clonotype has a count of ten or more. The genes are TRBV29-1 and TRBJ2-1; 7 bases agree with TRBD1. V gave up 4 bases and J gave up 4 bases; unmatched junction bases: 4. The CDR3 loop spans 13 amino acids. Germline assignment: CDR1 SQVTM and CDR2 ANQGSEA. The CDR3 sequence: CSVGETGYNEQFF. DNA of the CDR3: TGCAGCGTTGGTGAGACAGGGTACAATGAGCAGTTCTTC.

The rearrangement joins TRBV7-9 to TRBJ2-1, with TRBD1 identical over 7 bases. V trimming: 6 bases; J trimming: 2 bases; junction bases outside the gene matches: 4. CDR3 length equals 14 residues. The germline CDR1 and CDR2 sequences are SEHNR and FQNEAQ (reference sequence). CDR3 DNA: TGTGCCAGCAGAGAGGGGGCCCCCTACAATGAGCAGTTCTTC. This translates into CASREGAPYNEQFF.

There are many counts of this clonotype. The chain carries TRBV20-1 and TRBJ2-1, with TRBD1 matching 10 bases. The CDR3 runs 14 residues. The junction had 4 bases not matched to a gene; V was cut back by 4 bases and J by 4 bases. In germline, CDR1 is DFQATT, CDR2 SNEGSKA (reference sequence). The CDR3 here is CSANDRGRYNEQFF. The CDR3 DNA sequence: TGCAGTGCTAACGACAGGGGGCGATACAATGAGCAGTTCTTC.

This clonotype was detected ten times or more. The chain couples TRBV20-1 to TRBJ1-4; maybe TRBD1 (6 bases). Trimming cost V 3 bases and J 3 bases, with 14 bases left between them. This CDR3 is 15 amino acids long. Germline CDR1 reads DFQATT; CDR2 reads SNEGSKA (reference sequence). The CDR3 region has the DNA TGCAGTGCTAGTGTCGGGGCAGGGGCTAATGAAAAACTGTTTTTT. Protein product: CSASVGAGANEKLFF.

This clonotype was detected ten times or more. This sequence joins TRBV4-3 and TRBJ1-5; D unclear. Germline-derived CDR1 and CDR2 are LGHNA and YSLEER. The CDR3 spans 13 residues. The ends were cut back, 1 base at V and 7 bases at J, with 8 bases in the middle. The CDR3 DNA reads TGCGCCAGCAGCCAAGGTGGTACGCAGCCCCAGCATTTT. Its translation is CASSQGGTQPQHF.

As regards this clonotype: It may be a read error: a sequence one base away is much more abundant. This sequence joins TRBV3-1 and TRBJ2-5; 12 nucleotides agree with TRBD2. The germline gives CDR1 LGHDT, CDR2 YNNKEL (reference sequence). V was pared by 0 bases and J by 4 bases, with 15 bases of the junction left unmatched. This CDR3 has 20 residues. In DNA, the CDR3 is TGTGCCAGCAGCCAAGACGGTCGTGGGACTAGCGGGTGGCGGGGAGAGACCCAGTACTTC. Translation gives CASSQDGRGTSGWRGETQYF.

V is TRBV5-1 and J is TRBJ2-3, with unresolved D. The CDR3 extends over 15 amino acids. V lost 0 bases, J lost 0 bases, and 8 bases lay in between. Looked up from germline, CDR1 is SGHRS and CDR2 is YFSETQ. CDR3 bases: TGCGCCAGCAGCTTGGGGAACAGAAGCACAGATACGCAGTATTTT. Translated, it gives CASSLGNRSTDTQYF.

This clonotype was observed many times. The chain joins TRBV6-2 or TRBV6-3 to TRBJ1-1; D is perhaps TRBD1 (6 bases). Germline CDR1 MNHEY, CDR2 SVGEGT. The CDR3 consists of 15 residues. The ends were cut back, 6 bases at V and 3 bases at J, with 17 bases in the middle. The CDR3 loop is CASRHDRTWDTEAFF. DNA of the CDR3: TGTGCCAGCAGACATGACAGGACTTGGGACACTGAAGCTTTCTTT.

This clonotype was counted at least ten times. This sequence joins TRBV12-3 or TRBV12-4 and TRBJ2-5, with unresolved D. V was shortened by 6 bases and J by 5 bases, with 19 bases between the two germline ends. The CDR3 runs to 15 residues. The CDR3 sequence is CASRTLGSLGETQYF. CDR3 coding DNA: TGTGCCAGCAGAACTCTTGGTTCTCTCGGTGAGACCCAGTACTTC.

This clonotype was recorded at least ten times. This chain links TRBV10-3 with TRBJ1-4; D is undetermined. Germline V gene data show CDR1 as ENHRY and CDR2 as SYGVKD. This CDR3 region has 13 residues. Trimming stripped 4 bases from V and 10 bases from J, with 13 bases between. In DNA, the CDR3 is TGTGCCATCAGTGGGGGTGGATCAGGAAAACTGTTTTTT. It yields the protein CAISGGGSGKLFF.

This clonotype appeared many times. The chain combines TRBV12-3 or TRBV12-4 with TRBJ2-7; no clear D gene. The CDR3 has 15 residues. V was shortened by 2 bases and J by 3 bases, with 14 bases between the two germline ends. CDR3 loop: CASSLSGPTVYEQYF. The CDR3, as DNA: TGTGCCAGCAGTTTATCGGGCCCCACCGTCTACGAGCAGTACTTC.

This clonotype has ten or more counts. For the CDR3, the DNA is TGTGCCAGCAGCCCGCGGAGCTCCTACGAGCAGTACTTC. Protein sequence: CASSPRSSYEQYF. V and J are TRBV27 and TRBJ2-7; D is unresolved. Looked up from germline, CDR1 is MNHEY and CDR2 is SMNVEV (reference sequence). V was pared by 6 bases and J by 0 bases, with 9 bases between. This CDR3 spans 13 amino acids.

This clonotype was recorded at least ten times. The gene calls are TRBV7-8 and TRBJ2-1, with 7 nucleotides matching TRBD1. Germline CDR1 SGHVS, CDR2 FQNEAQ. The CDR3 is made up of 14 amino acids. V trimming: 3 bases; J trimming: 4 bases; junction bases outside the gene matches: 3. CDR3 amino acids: CASSFDRAYNEQFF. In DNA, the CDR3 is TGTGCCAGCAGCTTTGACAGGGCATACAATGAGCAGTTCTTC.

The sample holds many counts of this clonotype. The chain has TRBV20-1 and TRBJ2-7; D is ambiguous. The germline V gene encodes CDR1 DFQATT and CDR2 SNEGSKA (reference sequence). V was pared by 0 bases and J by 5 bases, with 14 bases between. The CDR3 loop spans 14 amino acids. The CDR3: CSAREGLSPHEQYF. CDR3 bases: TGCAGTGCTAGAGAAGGGCTCTCCCCCCACGAGCAGTACTTC.

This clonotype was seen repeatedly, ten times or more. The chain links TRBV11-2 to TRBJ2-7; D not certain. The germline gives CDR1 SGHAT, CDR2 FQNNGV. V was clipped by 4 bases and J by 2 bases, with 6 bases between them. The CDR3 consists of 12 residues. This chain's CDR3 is CASSSLPYEQYF. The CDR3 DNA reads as TGTGCCAGCAGCTCCCTTCCCTACGAGCAGTACTTC.

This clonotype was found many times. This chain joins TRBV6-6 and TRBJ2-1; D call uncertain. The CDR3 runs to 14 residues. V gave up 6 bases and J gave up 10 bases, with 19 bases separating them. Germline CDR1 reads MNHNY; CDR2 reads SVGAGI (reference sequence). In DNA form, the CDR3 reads TGTGCCAGCAGCCCTTCCCAGAGTACTAAGGAGCAGTTCTTC. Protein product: CASSPSQSTKEQFF.